This T cell receptor (beta chain) was observed in a study of graft-versus-host responses after intestinal transplantation. Study background: Recipients uniformly received anti-thymocyte globulin induction, followed by tacrolimus and steroids for 3 to 4 years. Study findings and constraints: Across patients carrying graft-donor T cell macrochimerism, allografts held high graft-versus-host to host-versus-graft clonal ratios.

TCRdb's table, derived via immunoSEQ multiplex PCR, lists solely in-frame clones and lacks some. Of some 110,000 clones listed, 90% to 95% were seen once; the top ten hold 0.2% to 0.25%. Trimming pared 3 bases from V and 0 bases from J, leaving 3 bases between. Per germline, CDR1 SGHAT and CDR2 FQNNGV. CDR3 size: 14 residues. On this clone itself: Its antigen remains unknown.

The rearrangement uses TRBV11-2 and TRBJ2-6; D is undetermined. This material consisted of unstimulated CD4+ T cells sorted from spleen or lymph node cells, taken before transplant. This TCR derives from a human donor who was the organ donor for an intestinal transplant. CDR3 bases: TGTGCCAGCAGCTTCAACTCTGGGGCCAACGTCCTGACTTTC. It translates to CASSFNSGANVLTF.